The clone carrying this T cell receptor (beta chain) has more than one count but fewer than ten. Extraction of total RNA produced a minimum of 5 micrograms from each sample. CDR1 is SGHRS, CDR2 YFSETQ, per germline. The CDR3 runs 14 residues. The V end was cut by 4 bases, the J end by 3 bases, with 13 bases between. The sample belongs to a study of blood T cells in healthy people across ages. The use of a sample-barcoded 5' primer and a J-beta primer mix characterized a second PCR of 7 to 11 cycles. TCRdb reprocessed the 5' RACE reads via MiXCR and lists one record per CDR3 protein. This table has some 1.4 million distinct CDR3 sequences, 42% appearing once.

The sequence derives from a woman aged 18-29 years in good health. The rearrangement uses TRBV5-1 and TRBJ1-1; no definite D call. The sample consisted of blood. The CDR3 coding sequence is TGCGCCAGCAGCCCCGGACGCTGGGACACTGAAGCTTTCTTT. Translating it yields CASSPGRWDTEAFF.